Each of the 10 T cell receptor beta chains below was sequenced from the same sample in a study of CD8 T cells in ankylosing spondylitis. One entry per CDR3 protein results from TCRdb running MiXCR on the 5' RACE reads. The sample consists of 150,000 to 200,000 distinct CDR3 sequences, around 10% of them appearing once. The sequencing input was blood, either unsorted or a sorted T cell fraction (not recorded which). The receptors originated from a male donor with ankylosing spondylitis or in good health (not recorded which).

At least ten counts were recorded for this clonotype. The rearrangement uses TRBV5-1 and TRBJ2-5; tentatively, D is TRBD1 (5 bases). V was cut by 4 bases and J by 5 bases, with 18 bases left in between. The CDR3 totals 15 residues. Germline V gives CDR1 SGHRS, CDR2 YFSETQ. CDR3: CASSSLQVPAETQYF. The CDR3, as DNA: TGCGCCAGCAGCAGCTTACAGGTCCCGGCGGAGACCCAGTACTTC. The full variable domain, its missing parts supplied by reference TRBV5-1 and TRBJ2-5, is KAGVTQTPRYLIKTRGQQVTLSCSPISGHRSVSWYQQTPGQGLQFLFEYFSETQRNKGNFPGRFSGRQFSNSRSEMNVSTLELGDSALYLCASSSLQVPAETQYFGPGTRLLVL.

Concerning this clonotype itself: At one boundary the junction diverges from the germline segment, which might be a read error. The V gene is TRBV11-3, the J gene TRBJ2-4; possible D gene TRBD1, 6 bases. Germline V gives CDR1 SGHNT, CDR2 YENEEA. The length of the CDR3 is 15 residues. The CDR3 DNA reads as TGTGCCAGCAGCTTAGAAGGACAGAACAAAACCATTCAGTACTTC. Amino acid sequence: CASSLEGQNKTIQYF. Based on the CDR3 plus reference TRBV11-3 and TRBJ2-4, the full variable domain is EAGVVQSPRYKIIEKKQPVAFWCNPISGHNTLYWYLQNLGQGPELLIRYENEEAVDDSQLPKDRFSAERLKGVDSTLKIQPAELGDSAVYLCASSLEGQNKTIQYFGAGTRLSVL.

The table lists this clonotype with many counts. The chain combines TRBV6-1 with TRBJ1-5; D not resolved. The CDR3 covers 14 residues. The germline V and J ends were trimmed by 6 bases and 3 bases, with 12 bases remaining between them. Germline lookup yields CDR1 MNHNS and CDR2 SASEGT. In nucleotides, the CDR3 is TGTGCCAGCAGCTCTTACAGCCCCAATCAGCCCCAGCATTTT. It translates to CASSSYSPNQPQHF.

The rearrangement links TRBV7-2 to TRBJ2-1, with no clear D. CDR3 length: 13 amino acids. Germline CDR1 and CDR2: SGHTA and FQGNSA. The V end lost 4 bases, the J end lost 5 bases, and 9 bases lay between the germline ends. The CDR3 region is CASSWVVDNEQFF. CDR3 coding DNA: TGTGCCAGCAGCTGGGTGGTGGACAATGAGCAGTTCTTC.

This clonotype was counted many times. This chain uses TRBV6-6 with TRBJ2-1, with 12 bases lining up with TRBD2. The CDR3 has 16 residues. The V segment lost 0 bases and the J segment 7 bases; nucleotides outside the gene matches: 4. The V gene's germline CDR1 is MNHNY and CDR2 SVGAGI (reference sequence). In nucleotides, the CDR3 is TGTGCCAGCAGTTACTCGAGGACTAGCGGGGCAAATGAGCAGTTCTTC. Residues: CASSYSRTSGANEQFF.

This clonotype occurred a few times. V usage is TRBV7-2 and J usage is TRBJ2-5; D may match TRBD1 or TRBD2 (5 bases each). Germline V CDR1 and CDR2: SGHTA, FQGNSA. V was cut by 4 bases and J by 2 bases, with 17 bases left in between. The CDR3 length is 16 residues. The CDR3 spells CASSWNGARSQETQYF. The DNA of the CDR3 is TGTGCCAGCAGCTGGAACGGGGCGCGGAGTCAAGAGACCCAGTACTTC.

This CDR3 is CASSLGSTGHTGELFF. Here the CDR3 DNA reads TGCGCCAGCAGCTTGGGTTCGACTGGACACACCGGGGAGCTGTTTTTT. The chain carries TRBV5-1 and TRBJ2-2; D unclear. The V end lost 0 bases, the J end lost 3 bases, and 12 bases lay between the germline ends. Germline-derived CDR1 and CDR2 are SGHRS and YFSETQ. CDR3 length equals 16 residues.

This chain links TRBV3-1 with TRBJ2-7; D is possibly TRBD2 (5 bases). The CDR3 has 12 amino acids. Germline-derived CDR1 and CDR2 are LGHDT and YNNKEL (reference sequence). V lost 0 bases and J lost 7, with 7 bases in between. The CDR3 loop reads CASSQETGEQYF. CDR3 nucleotides: TGTGCCAGCAGCCAAGAGACGGGGGAGCAGTACTTC.

The sample holds many counts of this clonotype. The chain carries TRBV5-1 and TRBJ2-3, with 9 bases that match TRBD1. Germline trimming cut 4 bases from V and 2 bases from J; bases unmatched to any gene: 5. CDR1 and CDR2 from the germline V gene are SGHRS and YFSETQ. The CDR3 contains 15 residues. The CDR3 spells CASSQGQGNTDTQYF. As DNA, the CDR3 is TGCGCCAGCAGCCAAGGACAGGGGAACACAGATACGCAGTATTTT.

In its sample, this clonotype was seen many times. The chain is built from TRBV20-1 and TRBJ1-1; 9 bases line up with TRBD1. CDR1 is DFQATT and CDR2 is SNEGSKA in the germline V gene (reference sequence). With 5 bases clipped from V and 8 bases from J, the junction kept 0 bases outside the gene matches. The CDR3 spans 10 residues. The CDR3 loop reads CSAGTGEAFF. The CDR3 DNA reads TGCAGTGCTGGGACAGGGGAAGCTTTCTTT.